The 22 T cell receptor beta chains below come from one sample, sequenced in a study of cytomegalovirus exposure and HLA in healthy donors (dated by TCRdb to between 2016 and 2019). Library preparation used the immunoSEQ multiplex PCR assay. A mixture of 60 forward primers for TCR Vbeta segments and 13 reverse primers for TCR Jbeta segments was used in the multiplex PCR. This immuneACCESS table, as held by TCRdb, lists in-frame sequences with V and J called but not all clones. Of the missing ones, under half trace to an unresolved V gene in checked studies; the others have no known cause. This sample lists 120,000 or so clones; 65% to 85% were detected once. The top ten clonotypes cover over 0.2% of the sample. What was sequenced was PBMCs. The source is a man aged 50-60 years in good health and CMV-seronegative.

The V call is TRBV7-3, the J call TRBJ1-2; tentatively, D is TRBD1 (5 bases). Germline assignment: CDR1 SGHTA and CDR2 FQGTGA. The CDR3 is made up of 15 amino acids. The V and J ends lost 5 bases and 5 bases respectively, with 18 bases between them. CDR3 protein: CASSAQAGRSYGYTF. The DNA for the CDR3 is TGTGCCAGCAGCGCCCAGGCAGGGAGGAGTTATGGCTACACCTTC.

This clone has just a few counts. The CDR3 nucleotides read TGTGCCAGCAGTGTAAGGGGTCCGAACACTGAAGCTTTCTTT. The encoded protein is CASSVRGPNTEAFF. This chain uses TRBV7-6 with TRBJ1-1; TRBD1 is a possible D gene (5 bases). Between the trimmed V and J ends, which lost 6 bases and 1 base, there was a span of 12 bases. The germline V gene encodes CDR1 SGHVS and CDR2 FNYEAQ. The CDR3 consists of 14 residues.

This clone was observed a single time. The rearrangement joins TRBV7-2 to TRBJ2-7, with 11 bases aligning to TRBD2. The germline gives CDR1 SGHTA, CDR2 FQGNSA. V shed 2 bases, J shed 6 bases, and the junction held 3 bases outside the gene matches. There are 14 residues in the CDR3. The CDR3 spells CASSLKLAGVEQYF. For the CDR3, the DNA is TGTGCCAGCAGCTTAAAACTAGCGGGAGTCGAGCAGTACTTC.

The V and J genes are TRBV19 and TRBJ1-1, with 8 positions matching TRBD1. The germline gives CDR1 LNHDA, CDR2 SQIVND (reference sequence). The CDR3 is 15 residues long. V was clipped by 0 bases and J by 7 bases; unmatched bases: 7. In DNA, the CDR3 is TGTGCCAGTAGTATAGAAGGACAGGGCAGGGGTGAAGCTTTCTTT. Translating it yields CASSIEGQGRGEAFF.

This clone is a singleton in its sample. The V and J genes are TRBV19 and TRBJ1-2, with 7 bases matching TRBD1. This CDR3 is 13 amino acids long. With V trimmed by 8 bases and J by 3 bases, 6 bases remained unmatched. Germline CDR1 reads LNHDA; CDR2 reads SQIVND (reference sequence). Written as DNA, the CDR3 is TGTGCCAGTCAAATCAGGGGGGACTATGGCTACACCTTC. It is translated as CASQIRGDYGYTF.

The chain combines TRBV6-5 with TRBJ1-5; 7 nucleotides line up with TRBD1. Germline loops: CDR1 MNHEY, CDR2 SVGAGI. The CDR3 covers 14 residues. Trimming cost V 4 bases and J 2 bases; bases outside gene matches: 2. The chain's CDR3 is CASSWGTGNQPQHF. In DNA form, the CDR3 reads TGTGCCAGCAGTTGGGGGACAGGCAATCAGCCCCAGCATTTT.

The chain recombines TRBV2 with TRBJ2-2; D is possibly TRBD2 (5 bases). Germline loops: CDR1 SNHLY, CDR2 FYNNEI. The CDR3 sequence is 15 residues long. The V and J ends lost 7 bases and 2 bases respectively, with 14 bases between them. In DNA, the CDR3 is TGTGCCAGCAACCCGTTCAGCGGAAACACCGGGGAGCTGTTTTTT. Protein product: CASNPFSGNTGELFF.

The chain uses TRBV7-9 and TRBJ2-3, with TRBD2 matching 12 bases. The V segment lost 5 bases and the J segment 6 bases; nucleotides outside the gene matches: 6. Germline CDR1 is SEHNR and CDR2 is FQNEAQ (reference sequence). The CDR3 spans 15 residues. The CDR3 DNA reads TGTGCCAGCAGCCTACGACTAGCGGGAGATGATACGCAGTATTTT. Amino acids: CASSLRLAGDDTQYF.

The chain combines TRBV30 with TRBJ2-1; 11 nucleotides align to TRBD2. The germline V gene encodes CDR1 GTSNPN and CDR2 SVGIG (reference sequence). CDR3 size: 15 residues. Losses at the gene ends were 2 bases for V and 2 bases for J; bases not matched to a gene: 2. As DNA, the CDR3 is TGTGCCTGGAGTCGGGGACTAGCGGCCTACAATGAGCAGTTCTTC. Translation gives CAWSRGLAAYNEQFF.

This clone was picked up a small number of times. V and J are TRBV5-4 and TRBJ2-7, with 7 bases fitting TRBD2. J lost 5 bases, V lost 3 bases, and 14 bases had no gene match. Germline V CDR1 and CDR2: SGHNT, YYREEE (reference sequence). This CDR3 spans 16 amino acids. CDR3 loop: CASSSTRSGKFDEQYF. Here the CDR3 DNA reads TGTGCCAGCAGCTCGACACGAAGCGGGAAGTTCGACGAGCAGTACTTC.

In nucleotides, the CDR3 is TGCGCCAGCAGCTTGGGGCCGGTGGGGGGTACTAATGAAAAACTGTTTTTT. Protein sequence: CASSLGPVGGTNEKLFF. The V and J genes are TRBV5-1 and TRBJ1-4; weak D call: TRBD1 (5 bases). The germline CDR1 and CDR2 sequences are SGHRS and YFSETQ. V lost 0 bases and J 2 bases, leaving 14 bases between the germline ends. The CDR3 is made up of 17 amino acids. The whole variable domain, remainder taken from reference TRBV5-1 and TRBJ1-4, is KAGVTQTPRYLIKTRGQQVTLSCSPISGHRSVSWYQQTPGQGLQFLFEYFSETQRNKGNFPGRFSGRQFSNSRSEMNVSTLELGDSALYLCASSLGPVGGTNEKLFFGSGTQLSVL.

The V call is TRBV9, the J call TRBJ2-3; 7 nucleotides line up with TRBD2. The CDR3 runs to 17 residues. J was trimmed by 2 bases and V by 4 bases; bases with no gene match: 13. Germline V gene data show CDR1 as SGDLS and CDR2 as YYNGEE. The CDR3 DNA sequence: TGTGCCAGCAGCTTCGAAAGGGCTAGCGGAGTCACAGATACGCAGTATTTT. Translation: CASSFERASGVTDTQYF. The full variable domain, rest sourced from reference TRBV9 and TRBJ2-3, is DSGVTQTPKHLITATGQRVTLRCSPRSGDLSVYWYQQSLDQGLQFLIQYYNGEERAKGNILERFSAQQFPDLHSELNLSSLELGDSALYFCASSFERASGVTDTQYFGPGTRLTVL.

The CDR3, as DNA: TGCGCCAGCAGCTGGGACAGGGGGCAACACACCATATATTTT. As protein: CASSWDRGQHTIYF. This chain links TRBV5-1 with TRBJ1-3, with 12 bases aligning to TRBD1. The CDR3 length is 14 residues. V lost 3 bases and J lost 8; bases outside the gene matches: 3. Germline V gives CDR1 SGHRS, CDR2 YFSETQ.

This clone was picked up a small number of times. The chain is built from TRBV27 and TRBJ2-3; possible D gene TRBD2, 5 bases. The V and J ends lost 3 bases and 1 base respectively, with 8 bases between them. The CDR3 loop spans 14 amino acids. Germline values: CDR1 MNHEY, CDR2 SMNVEV (reference sequence). This chain's CDR3 is CASSFLGGTDTQYF. CDR3 bases: TGTGCCAGCAGTTTCCTCGGGGGCACAGATACGCAGTATTTT.

The rearrangement uses TRBV7-2 and TRBJ2-7, with D unclear. The length of the CDR3 is 14 residues. From germline, CDR1 is SGHTA and CDR2 FQGNSA. Trimming cost V 5 bases and J 3 bases, with 14 bases left between them. CDR3 amino acids: CASSLYSTVYEQYF. The CDR3 DNA is TGTGCCAGCAGCCTTTACTCCACGGTCTACGAGCAGTACTTC.

This clone was seen only a few times. The rearrangement joins TRBV4-1 to TRBJ2-2; perhaps TRBD2 as D (6 bases). Trimming removed 1 base at V and 6 bases at J, with 15 bases between. The CDR3 has 16 residues. Germline CDR1 and CDR2: MGHRA and YSYEKL. Here the CDR3 reads CASSQVGLAGPGELFF. DNA for the CDR3: TGCGCCAGCAGCCAAGTGGGGCTGGCGGGACCCGGGGAGCTGTTTTTT.

The chain combines TRBV9 with TRBJ2-3, with D tentatively TRBD1 (6 bases). The V end was cut by 3 bases, the J end by 6 bases, with 11 bases between. Germline V gene lookup returns CDR1 SGDLS and CDR2 YYNGEE. This CDR3 comprises 13 residues. The CDR3 loop is CASSETGLDTQYF. The CDR3 bases are TGTGCCAGCAGCGAAACAGGGTTGGATACGCAGTATTTT.

The V call is TRBV10-3, the J call TRBJ2-1; 7 bases fit TRBD1. The V gene's germline CDR1 is ENHRY and CDR2 SYGVKD. CDR3 length: 14 residues. J was trimmed by 3 bases and V by 7 bases; bases with no gene match: 6. The CDR3, as DNA: TGTGCCATCAAGGCCCAGGGGGACTACAATGAGCAGTTCTTC. Encoded protein: CAIKAQGDYNEQFF.

The chain uses TRBV19 and TRBJ2-7; TRBD2 might be the D (6 bases). Per germline, CDR1 LNHDA and CDR2 SQIVND (reference sequence). The length of the CDR3 is 15 residues. The V end lost 7 bases, the J end lost 5 bases, and 21 bases lay between the germline ends. The DNA of the CDR3 is TGTGCCAGTAAAGACCGGAGGGCGCAGTCTCACGAGCAGTACTTC. Its translation is CASKDRRAQSHEQYF.

The table lists this clone with a few counts. The CDR3 DNA sequence: TGTGCCAGCGACAGGGGTGGTTCCAATGAGCAGTTCTTC. Translated: CASDRGGSNEQFF. This chain uses TRBV6-6 with TRBJ2-1; 8 bases are a match to TRBD1. The V gene's germline CDR1 is MNHNY and CDR2 SVGAGI (reference sequence). Germline trimming cut 8 bases from V and 6 bases from J; bases unmatched to any gene: 6. This CDR3 is 13 amino acids long.

The chain has TRBV27 and TRBJ1-2; the match to TRBD1 covers 7 bases. CDR3 size: 15 residues. From germline, CDR1 is MNHEY and CDR2 SMNVEV (reference sequence). V lost 6 bases, J lost 6 bases, and 13 bases stayed unmatched. CDR3 bases: TGTGCCAGCAGCTCAGACAGAGGGACAGTTCATGGCTACACCTTC. Protein sequence: CASSSDRGTVHGYTF.

The table lists this clone with a few counts. The chain is built from TRBV19 and TRBJ2-7; TRBD2 matches at 7 bases. The V gene end was trimmed by 3 bases and the J gene end by 4 bases; junction bases not matched to a gene: 6. CDR3 length: 14 residues. Per the germline V gene, CDR1 is LNHDA and CDR2 is SQIVND (reference sequence). For the CDR3, the DNA is TGTGCCAGTAGTATTAATCGGGAGGAATACGAGCAGTACTTC. Residues: CASSINREEYEQYF.